The sequence of this T cell receptor (beta chain) was determined in a study of cytomegalovirus exposure and HLA in healthy donors. General study findings and limits: A missense DCLRE1C variant was associated with V- and J-gene trimming of TCR beta chains in a later analysis, and an independent cohort replicated the association. Certain indistinguishable V segments, among them TRBV6-2 and TRBV6-3, were excluded. Later analysis found that TCR beta chains associated with HLA were more clonally expanded than other, equally common chains. TCR beta V segments were, for the most part, productive about 87% or about 30% of the time in an earlier analysis.

There are 16 residues in the CDR3. With 3 bases clipped from V and 7 bases from J, the junction kept 8 bases outside the gene matches. CDR1 ENHRY and CDR2 SYGVKD come from the germline V gene. A remark on this clone: What it binds is not known.

Primers for the PCR totalled 60 Vbeta and 13 Jbeta. Data came from immunoSEQ multiplex PCR; TCRdb stores just in-frame clones and leaves some out. The repertoire includes roughly 69,000 clones, about 76% of them detected once, and about 3.3% sits in the top ten. J is TRBJ2-5 and V is TRBV10-3; 13 nucleotides match TRBD2. This sequence was found in a man in his late teens or twenties in good health and CMV-seronegative. The sample taken for sequencing was PBMCs. The CDR3 reads CAISDPGLAGVLTQYF. As DNA, the CDR3 is TGTGCCATCAGTGACCCAGGACTAGCGGGGGTCTTGACCCAGTACTTC.